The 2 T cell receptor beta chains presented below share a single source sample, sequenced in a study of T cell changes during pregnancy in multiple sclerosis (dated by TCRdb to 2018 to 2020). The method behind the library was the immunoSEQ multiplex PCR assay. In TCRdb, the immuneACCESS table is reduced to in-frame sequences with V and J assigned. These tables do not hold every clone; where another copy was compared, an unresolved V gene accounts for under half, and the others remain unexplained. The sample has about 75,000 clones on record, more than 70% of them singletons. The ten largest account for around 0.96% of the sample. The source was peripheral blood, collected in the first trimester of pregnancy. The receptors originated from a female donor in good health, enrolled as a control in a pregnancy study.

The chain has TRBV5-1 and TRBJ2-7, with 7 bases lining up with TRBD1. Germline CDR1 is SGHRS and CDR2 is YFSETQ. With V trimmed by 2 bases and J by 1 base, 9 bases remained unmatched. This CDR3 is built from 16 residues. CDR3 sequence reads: CASSLNRDRVSYEQYF. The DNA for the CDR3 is TGCGCCAGCAGCTTAAATCGAGACAGGGTGTCCTACGAGCAGTACTTC.

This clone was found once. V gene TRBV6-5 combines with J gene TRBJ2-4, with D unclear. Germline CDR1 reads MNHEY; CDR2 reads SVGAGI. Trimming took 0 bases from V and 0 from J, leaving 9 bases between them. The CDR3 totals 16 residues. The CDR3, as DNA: TGTGCCAGCAGTTACTCTGAGGAACTAGCCAAAAACATTCAGTACTTC. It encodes CASSYSEELAKNIQYF.